The clone carrying this T cell receptor beta chain has just a few counts. TCRdb independently ran MiXCR on the 5' RACE reads; one entry per CDR3 protein. The repertoire includes hundreds of thousands of distinct CDR3 sequences, 25% to 30% of them detected once, and about 13% sits in the top ten. The data belong to a study of T-cell memory formation after mild COVID-19. This receptor was taken from an adult woman who had mild COVID-19 (a few samples of this study predate the infection). Cell type and time point are not known. Sample: PBMCs or a T cell subset sorted from them (not recorded which).

CDR3 in DNA: TGTGCCAGCAGCTCCCGTGCCACAGGGGGGCGGACTGAAGCTTTCTTT. Translated: CASSSRATGGRTEAFF. The chain recombines TRBV7-6 with TRBJ1-1; TRBD1 matches 8 bases. The CDR3 spans 16 residues. Losses at the gene ends were 4 bases for V and 5 bases for J; bases not matched to a gene: 12. The germline V gene has CDR1 SGHVS and CDR2 FNYEAQ.